One sample yielded the 26 T cell receptor beta chains listed below, sequenced in a study of CD8+ T cells in alopecia areata. Extracted RNA was reverse transcribed, and the resulting cDNA served as sequencing template. Sequencing used immunoSEQ multiplex PCR; TCRdb keeps in-frame clones, though not all of them. The data hold 150,000 or so clones, with roughly 50% observed a single time. The sequenced sample was CD8+ T cells sorted from blood, obtained at week 0. These receptors all stem from a human donor with alopecia areata.

The rearrangement uses TRBV6-5 and TRBJ1-6; no clear D gene. Trimming left V 10 bases short and J 6 bases short, with 10 bases between. The CDR3 runs 12 residues. CDR1 and CDR2 (germline): MNHEY, SVGAGI. The CDR3 sequence: CATRAGNSPLHF. CDR3 bases: TGTGCCACCCGGGCGGGTAATTCACCCCTCCACTTT.

This clone was seen once. The rearrangement joins TRBV6-5 to TRBJ2-7, with D hard to call. The CDR3 is made up of 12 amino acids. Germline V gene data show CDR1 as MNHEY and CDR2 as SVGAGI. V lost 4 bases, J lost 1 base, and 5 bases lay in between. The CDR3 DNA sequence: TGTGCCAGCAGTTCTGGGTCCTACGAGCAGTACTTC. It encodes CASSSGSYEQYF.

CDR3: CAWSLGTAEAFF. The DNA of the CDR3 is TGTGCCTGGAGTCTCGGGACAGCAGAAGCTTTCTTT. The chain is built from TRBV30 and TRBJ1-1; 7 bases map to TRBD1. CDR3 size: 12 residues. Looked up from germline, CDR1 is GTSNPN and CDR2 is SVGIG (reference sequence). With 2 bases clipped from V and 8 bases from J, the junction kept 5 bases outside the gene matches.

The chain employs TRBV27 and TRBJ2-5; TRBD2 aligns across 11 bases. The CDR3 has 15 residues. J was trimmed by 7 bases and V by 5 bases; bases with no gene match: 9. The germline gives CDR1 MNHEY, CDR2 SMNVEV (reference sequence). The CDR3 spells CASSASGTSGATQYF. CDR3 nucleotide sequence: TGTGCCAGCAGTGCCTCCGGGACTAGCGGAGCGACCCAGTACTTC.

Comment on this clone: Within the sample, other DNA sequences also encode this same CDR3. The chain carries TRBV7-9 and TRBJ1-2, with 10 nucleotides matching TRBD1. Germline V gene lookup returns CDR1 SEHNR and CDR2 FQNEAQ (reference sequence). V was pared by 0 bases and J by 5 bases, with 0 bases of the junction left unmatched. The CDR3 contains 14 residues. CDR3 in DNA: TGTGCCAGCAGCTTAGCGGGACAGGGGTATGGCTACACCTTC. It is translated as CASSLAGQGYGYTF. The whole variable domain, remainder taken from reference TRBV7-9 and TRBJ1-2, is DTGVSQNPRHKITKRGQNVTFRCDPISEHNRLYWYRQTLGQGPEFLTYFQNEAQLEKSRLLSDRFSAERPKGSFSTLEIQRTEQGDSAMYLCASSLAGQGYGYTFGSGTRLTVV.

This clone showed up just a few times. This sample also contains other DNA sequences that code for the same CDR3. The chain combines TRBV27 with TRBJ1-2; 8 bases fit TRBD1. Germline assignment: CDR1 MNHEY and CDR2 SMNVEV (reference sequence). V lost 5 bases, J lost 7 bases, and 6 bases stayed unmatched. CDR3 length equals 13 residues. CDR3 sequence reads: CASSLGTGGGYTF. DNA for the CDR3: TGTGCCAGCAGTCTCGGGACAGGCGGTGGCTACACCTTC.

The V and J genes are TRBV29-1 and TRBJ2-5; TRBD2 aligns across 8 bases. The CDR3 has 13 residues. Germline CDR1 SQVTM, CDR2 ANQGSEA. The V and J ends lost 3 bases and 5 bases, in that order; junction bases with no gene match: 5. CDR3 nucleotide sequence: TGCAGCGTTGACGGGACTAGGGAGGAGACCCAGTACTTC. This gives the protein CSVDGTREETQYF.

The CDR3 sequence is CAWSVRDGETQYF. The CDR3 DNA sequence: TGTGCCTGGAGTGTACGGGACGGAGAGACCCAGTACTTC. V gene TRBV30 combines with J gene TRBJ2-5; the D gene could be TRBD1 or TRBD2 (5 bases each). V lost 0 bases and J lost 4, with 9 bases in between. The CDR3 contains 13 residues. Germline CDR1 GTSNPN, CDR2 SVGIG (reference sequence).

This clone was seen many times. The CDR3 here is CAWSVDSGVYEQYF. CDR3 coding DNA: TGTGCCTGGAGTGTTGATAGCGGGGTCTACGAGCAGTACTTC. The V and J genes are TRBV30 and TRBJ2-7, with TRBD2 matching 8 bases. The CDR3 runs 14 residues. Germline V gene data show CDR1 as GTSNPN and CDR2 as SVGIG (reference sequence). V lost 0 bases and J lost 3; bases outside the gene matches: 4.

The V gene is TRBV13, the J gene TRBJ2-7, with D possibly TRBD1 on 6 matching bases. V lost 3 bases, J lost 1 base, and 10 bases lay in between. Per germline, CDR1 PRHDT and CDR2 FYEKMQ (reference sequence). The CDR3 covers 14 residues. The CDR3 bases are TGTGCCAGCAGCTTCGCGGACAGATCCTACGAGCAGTACTTC. Amino acids: CASSFADRSYEQYF.

The V call is TRBV14, the J call TRBJ2-5; D uncertain. This CDR3 region has 15 residues. V was cut by 0 bases and J by 7 bases, with 15 bases left in between. Germline V CDR1 and CDR2: SGHDN, FVKESK. The chain's CDR3 is CASSQERSPHRTQYF. CDR3 DNA sequence: TGTGCCAGCAGCCAAGAGCGGTCGCCTCATCGGACCCAGTACTTC.

This clone was detected only a few times. The rearrangement joins TRBV5-6 to TRBJ2-2, with TRBD1 matching 9 bases. Unmatched junction bases numbered 4, after V lost 0 bases and J lost 4 bases. The CDR3 is 16 residues long. Germline V gene sequence: CDR1 SGHDT, CDR2 YYEEEE. CDR3 bases: TGTGCCAGCAGCTTGGAAGGACAGGGGCTCACCGGGGAGCTGTTTTTT. Protein: CASSLEGQGLTGELFF.

Only a few counts were recorded for this clone. The CDR3: CATSGGFPDTQYF. The DNA of the CDR3 is TGTGCCACCAGTGGGGGATTCCCAGATACGCAGTATTTT. This chain connects TRBV15 to TRBJ2-3; D may be TRBD1 or TRBD2 (5 bases each). The CDR3 length is 13 residues. The V end lost 6 bases, the J end lost 4 bases, and 11 bases lay between the germline ends. CDR1 and CDR2 (germline): LNHNV, YYDKDF (reference sequence).

This sequence joins TRBV7-9 and TRBJ2-7; possibly TRBD1 or TRBD2 for D (5 bases each). Trimming removed 11 bases at V and 6 bases at J, with 17 bases between. This CDR3 comprises 12 residues. Germline V CDR1 and CDR2: SEHNR, FQNEAQ (reference sequence). This chain's CDR3 is CAGSFTGTEQYF. CDR3 nucleotides: TGTGCCGGGTCTTTCACGGGGACCGAGCAGTACTTC.

In this sample, this clone turned up once. This sequence joins TRBV29-1 and TRBJ1-2; 9 bases align to TRBD1. V gave up 5 bases and J gave up 6 bases; unmatched junction bases: 4. Looked up from germline, CDR1 is SQVTM and CDR2 is ANQGSEA. CDR3 length equals 12 residues. The CDR3 coding sequence is TGCAGCGTTACGGGACAGGGCCATGGCTACACCTTC. Protein product: CSVTGQGHGYTF.

This clone showed up just a few times. The V and J genes are TRBV11-2 and TRBJ1-6; the D is unclear. This CDR3 contains 14 residues. Germline CDR1 SGHAT, CDR2 FQNNGV. V dropped 5 bases and J dropped 6 bases, with 11 bases sitting between them. The CDR3 DNA reads TGTGCCAGCAGCCCAGAAGTCGGTAATTCACCCCTCCACTTT. It yields the protein CASSPEVGNSPLHF.

The V and J genes are TRBV2 and TRBJ2-1; D call uncertain. Germline assignment: CDR1 SNHLY and CDR2 FYNNEI. The CDR3 is 10 amino acids. Trimming removed 3 bases at V and 9 bases at J, with 3 bases between. CDR3 coding DNA: TGTGCCAGCAGTGATTTTGAGCAGTTCTTC. Translation: CASSDFEQFF.

This clone was observed a handful of times. This chain connects TRBV7-9 to TRBJ1-1, with D hard to call. CDR3 size: 14 residues. Germline CDR1 is SEHNR and CDR2 is FQNEAQ (reference sequence). Deletions cut 3 bases from V and 2 bases from J, with 10 bases between. The CDR3 nucleotides read TGTGCCAGCAGCTTTCCGAGTCCAAACACTGAAGCTTTCTTT. Its protein is CASSFPSPNTEAFF. Based on the CDR3 plus reference TRBV7-9 and TRBJ1-1, the full variable domain is DTGVSQNPRHKITKRGQNVTFRCDPISEHNRLYWYRQTLGQGPEFLTYFQNEAQLEKSRLLSDRFSAERPKGSFSTLEIQRTEQGDSAMYLCASSFPSPNTEAFFGQGTRLTVV.

This chain joins TRBV19 and TRBJ2-5, with D unclear. This CDR3 has 14 residues. From germline, CDR1 is LNHDA and CDR2 SQIVND (reference sequence). Trimming stripped 3 bases from V and 5 bases from J, with 13 bases between. In DNA, the CDR3 is TGTGCCAGTAGTATGAGGCTAGTCCGGGAGACCCAGTACTTC. Its translation is CASSMRLVRETQYF.

V gene TRBV6-5 combines with J gene TRBJ1-2; TRBD1 is a possible D gene (5 bases). This CDR3 region has 11 residues. Trimming cost V 8 bases and J 8 bases, with 12 bases left between them. Germline assignment: CDR1 MNHEY and CDR2 SVGAGI. In DNA, the CDR3 is TGTGCCAGCGGGGGGTTTTGGGGCTACACCTTC. It codes for CASGGFWGYTF.

For the CDR3, the DNA is TGTGCCAGCAGGGGACAGAGCCCCATCTACGAGCAGTACTTC. This codes for CASRGQSPIYEQYF. The chain uses TRBV2 and TRBJ2-7; 7 bases map to TRBD1. Germline assignment: CDR1 SNHLY and CDR2 FYNNEI. The CDR3 has 14 amino acids. V dropped 6 bases and J dropped 3; count of bases not matched to a gene: 8.

The rearrangement joins TRBV5-4 to TRBJ2-2; 9 nucleotides agree with TRBD1. This CDR3 spans 13 amino acids. Germline V lookup: CDR1 SGHNT, CDR2 YYREEE (reference sequence). With 7 bases clipped from V and 10 bases from J, the junction kept 8 bases outside the gene matches. CDR3 in amino acids: CASGNRGREELFF. The CDR3 nucleotides read TGTGCCAGCGGAAACAGGGGGCGAGAGGAGCTGTTTTTT.

The gene calls are TRBV4-2 and TRBJ2-3; the match to TRBD2 covers 11 bases. This CDR3 has 15 amino acids. Unmatched junction bases numbered 0, after V lost 0 bases and J lost 4 bases. CDR1 is LGHNA and CDR2 is YNFKEQ in the germline V gene. The CDR3, as DNA: TGTGCCAGCAGCCAAGATAGCGGGGGGGCAGATACGCAGTATTTT. This translates into CASSQDSGGADTQYF.

V and J are TRBV6-5 and TRBJ2-5; 8 bases agree with TRBD2. Per the germline V gene, CDR1 is MNHEY and CDR2 is SVGAGI. V gave up 2 bases and J gave up 3 bases; unmatched junction bases: 8. CDR3 length: 16 residues. DNA for the CDR3: TGTGCCAGCAGTTACGGTCTGCGGGGGGACAAAGAGACCCAGTACTTC. It codes for CASSYGLRGDKETQYF.

The chain recombines TRBV27 with TRBJ2-3; D perhaps matches TRBD1 (6 bases). Germline lookup yields CDR1 MNHEY and CDR2 SMNVEV (reference sequence). The CDR3 contains 15 residues. Trimming took off 3 bases at V and 5 bases at J, with 15 bases between the two ends. CDR3: CASSLWPKGEDTQYF. The CDR3 DNA reads as TGTGCCAGCAGTTTGTGGCCGAAGGGGGAAGATACGCAGTATTTT.

The rearrangement uses TRBV5-1 and TRBJ2-1; 9 nucleotides agree with TRBD1. V shed 3 bases and J 8 bases; nucleotides not matched to a gene: 9. Germline V CDR1 and CDR2: SGHRS, YFSETQ. This CDR3 is 15 amino acids long. In nucleotides, the CDR3 is TGCGCCAGCAGCTCGGGACAGGGAGTTTACTATGAGCAGTTCTTC. Its translation is CASSSGQGVYYEQFF.